One sample yielded the 14 T cell receptor beta chains listed below, sequenced in a study of tumor-infiltrating lymphocytes in primary liver carcinoma. The blood RNA (from unsorted whole blood) was obtained, and germline DNA was also extracted. Researchers generated TCR beta cDNA from about 450 ng of total RNA, relying on a constant-region primer. Nested multiplex PCR, run for three rounds with slightly modified ARM-PCR, yielded TCR beta libraries. Researchers ran the first two PCR rounds for around 10 cycles each with TRBV1-TRBV30 forward primers and a C-beta reverse primer. MiXCR, applied by TCRdb to the multiplex PCR reads, yields one record per CDR3 protein. The repertoire holds about 320,000 distinct CDR3 sequences, 65% seen once, with roughly 8.6% in the top ten. Sequenced: peripheral blood. The source of these receptors is a man between 40 and 49 years old with primary liver carcinoma and hepatitis B virus infection.

The CDR3 coding sequence is TGTGCCAGCGGTGGCCTCGGGACTAGACACACCGGGGAGCTGTTTTTT. Protein sequence: CASGGLGTRHTGELFF. V and J are TRBV6-1 and TRBJ2-2; TRBD2 matches 8 bases. CDR1 is MNHNS and CDR2 is SASEGT in the germline V gene. This CDR3 is built from 16 residues. Trimming cost V 8 bases and J 3 bases; bases outside gene matches: 11.

This clonotype was recorded a few times. The chain links TRBV2 to TRBJ2-5, with no clear D. V was clipped by 5 bases and J by 1 base, with 5 bases between them. The germline gives CDR1 SNHLY, CDR2 FYNNEI. The CDR3 totals 12 residues. The CDR3 spells CASSFIQETQYF. The DNA of the CDR3 is TGTGCCAGCAGTTTCATCCAAGAGACCCAGTACTTC.

As for this clonotype: It is likely a read error, because the conserved phenylalanine at the end of the CDR3 is missing. No DNA is shown, since the ends of the CDR3 on it are uncertain; the CDR3 is the one TCRdb lists. The V gene is TRBV5-5, the J gene TRBJ1-5. The CDR3 contains 13 residues when both ends are counted. Germline CDR1 SGHKS, CDR2 YYEKEE (reference sequence). The CDR3 here is CASSLDSNQPQHS.

This clonotype has a handful of counts. This may arise from a read error, as a much more abundant clone is one base away. The chain links TRBV29-1 to TRBJ2-7; D is tentatively TRBD1 or TRBD2 (6 bases each). Germline CDR1 is SQVTM and CDR2 is ANQGSEA. The CDR3 contains 12 residues. The CDR3 spells CSIEGGGDEQYF. The CDR3 DNA sequence: TGCAGCATTGAGGGGGGTGGCGACGAGCAGTACTTC.

As to this clonotype: A much bigger clone sits one base away, suggesting this may be a read error. The rearrangement links TRBV5-5 to TRBJ1-1; D call uncertain. The CDR3 is 12 residues long. Germline assignment: CDR1 SGHKS and CDR2 YYEKEE (reference sequence). CDR3 coding DNA: TGTGCCAGCAGCTTGAAGAACACTGAAGTTTTCTTT. This gives the protein CASSLKNTEVFF.

To note about this clonotype: A much larger clonotype is one base distant, so this may be a read error. The chain employs TRBV5-1 and TRBJ2-3; the D gene is possibly TRBD2 (5 bases). Germline loops: CDR1 SGHRS, CDR2 YFSETQ. CDR3 length: 13 amino acids. CDR3 sequence (DNA): TGCGTCAGCAGCGGCGGACTTGGAGATACGCAGTATTTT. Translating gives CVSSGGLGDTQYF. The complete variable domain, with remaining parts taken from reference TRBV5-1 and TRBJ2-3, reads KAGVTQTPRYLIKTRGQQVTLSCSPISGHRSVSWYQQTPGQGLQFLFEYFSETQRNKGNFPGRFSGRQFSNSRSEMNVSTLELGDSALYLCVSSGGLGDTQYFGPGTRLTVL.

As to this clonotype: This could be a read error, since a much larger clone is one nucleotide away. The gene calls are TRBV5-5 and TRBJ1-5; D is unresolved. In germline, CDR1 is SGHKS, CDR2 YYEKEE (reference sequence). This CDR3 is built from 14 residues. The CDR3 sequence is CASGLDTGNQPQHF. The CDR3 DNA reads as TGTGCCAGCGGCTTAGACACGGGCAATCAGCCCCAGCATTTT.

This clonotype appeared a few times. Given a much more abundant clone one base away, this may be a read error. The chain joins TRBV6-5 to TRBJ2-1; weak D call: TRBD2 (7 bases). V was shortened by 8 bases and J by 9 bases, with 11 bases between the two germline ends. Germline V gene lookup returns CDR1 MNHEY and CDR2 SVGAGI. The length of the CDR3 is 11 residues. CDR3 loop: CASGGGGEQFF. CDR3 sequence (DNA): TGTGCCAGCGGGGGCGGGGGTGAGCAGTTCTTC.

As concerns this clonotype: Mismatch with germline at one junction end may stem from a read error. The chain couples TRBV12-5 to TRBJ2-6; D is perhaps TRBD1 (7 bases). The germline gives CDR1 LGHNT, CDR2 FRNRAP. There are 19 residues in the CDR3. Written as DNA, the CDR3 is TGTGCTAGTGAATGGGAAGGAGGCAGGGGGGTCTCTGGGGCCGACGTCCTGACTTTC. It specifies CASEWEGGRGVSGADVLTF.

Concerning this clonotype: Given a much more abundant clone one base away, this may be a read error. Since the CDR3 does not end with the conserved phenylalanine or tryptophan, this likely comes from a read error. This chain joins TRBV6-1 and TRBJ2-2, with a tentative D call TRBD1 (6 bases). The CDR3 contains 18 residues. The V gene's germline CDR1 is MNHNS and CDR2 SASEGT. Trimming took 0 bases from V and 0 from J, leaving 14 bases between them. DNA for the CDR3: TGTGCCAGCAGTGAAGCGCTTCTAGGGGGAGCGAACACCGGGGAGCTGTTTCTT. Translation: CASSEALLGGANTGELFL.

This clonotype was seen at least ten times. This rearrangement joins TRBV4-2 to TRBJ2-5, with a tentative D call TRBD2 (5 bases). Germline CDR1 is LGHNA and CDR2 is YNFKEQ. The CDR3 covers 15 residues. V was clipped by 1 base and J by 0 bases, with 9 bases between them. CDR3 loop: CASSQASTNQETQYF. The CDR3 DNA sequence: TGTGCCAGCAGCCAAGCTAGCACCAACCAAGAGACCCAGTACTTC.

There are a few counts of this clonotype. A read error is possible here, since a much larger clone lies one base away. V gene TRBV29-1 combines with J gene TRBJ1-4; possibly TRBD1 for D (5 bases). CDR3 length: 13 amino acids. CDR1 and CDR2 from the germline V gene are SQVTM and ANQGSEA. CDR3 nucleotide sequence: TGCAGCGTATCACGGGACTCCTCCTTCAAACCGTTTTTT. It encodes CSVSRDSSFKPFF.

The table lists this clonotype with a count of one. It is likely a read error, because the conserved phenylalanine at the end of the CDR3 is missing. No DNA is shown, since the ends of the CDR3 on it are uncertain; the CDR3 is the one TCRdb lists. The J gene is TRBJ2-7, the V gene TRBV5-1; TRBD2, as called in the table, went unchecked against the DNA. Inclusive of both ends, the CDR3 amounts to 17 amino acids. The germline gives CDR1 SGHRS, CDR2 YFSETQ. This CDR3 reads CASSIGTASFSSYEQYS.

The table lists this clonotype with many counts. The chain uses TRBV12-3 or TRBV12-4 and TRBJ1-1; possibly TRBD1 for D (5 bases). This CDR3 is 11 amino acids long. V was clipped by 5 bases and J by 7 bases, with 8 bases between them. The CDR3 coding sequence is TGTGCCAGCAGTCCACAGGTTGAAGCTTTCTTT. Residues: CASSPQVEAFF.